The clone carrying this T cell receptor beta chain was picked up a small number of times. Its antigen is currently unknown. The second PCR ran roughly 6 to 11 cycles with a sample-barcoded 5' primer and J-beta primers. The study obtained at least 2.5 million CDR3-containing paired-end reads from every sample. TCRdb re-derived calls from the 5' RACE reads in MiXCR, one entry per CDR3 protein. The sample has about 630,000 distinct CDR3 sequences; over 20% are singletons. The data stem from a study of blood T cells in healthy people across ages. The germline V gene encodes CDR1 SGHKS and CDR2 YYEKEE (reference sequence). The CDR3 extends over 14 amino acids. Study-wide results and limits: Whereas aged donors had fewer naive CD4+ cells, long-lived donors had more of them and higher diversity.

Caucasian individuals from Russia who were healthy and aged 6 to 90 acted as donors. Every sample gave at least 5.5 micrograms of total RNA when it was extracted. The sequence was obtained from an older man in good health. The genes are TRBV5-5 and TRBJ2-5; D is unclear. The tail of the sequence fits TRBJ2-1 better, so the J call may be wrong. The sample consisted of blood. Written as DNA, the CDR3 is TGTGCCAGCAGCGAACCGGGTATCTACAATGAGCAGTTCTTC. Its protein product is CASSEPGIYNEQFF.